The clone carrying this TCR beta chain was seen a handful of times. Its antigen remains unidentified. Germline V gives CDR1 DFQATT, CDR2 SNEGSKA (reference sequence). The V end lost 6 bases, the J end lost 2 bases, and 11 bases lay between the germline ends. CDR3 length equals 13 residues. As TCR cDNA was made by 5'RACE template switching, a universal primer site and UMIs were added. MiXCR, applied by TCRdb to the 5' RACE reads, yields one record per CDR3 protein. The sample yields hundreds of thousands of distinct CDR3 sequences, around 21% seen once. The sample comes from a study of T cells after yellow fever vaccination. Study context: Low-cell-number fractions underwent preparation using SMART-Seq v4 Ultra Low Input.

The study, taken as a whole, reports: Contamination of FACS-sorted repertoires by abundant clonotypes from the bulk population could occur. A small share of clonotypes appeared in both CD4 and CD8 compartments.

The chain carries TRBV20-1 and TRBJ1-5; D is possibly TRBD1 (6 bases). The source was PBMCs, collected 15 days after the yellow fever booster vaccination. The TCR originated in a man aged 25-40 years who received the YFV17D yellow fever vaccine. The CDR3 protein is CSAGGAGNQPQHF. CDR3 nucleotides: TGCAGTGCGGGGGGCGCCGGCAATCAGCCCCAGCATTTT.